What follows are 17 T cell receptor beta chains derived from one specimen sequenced in a study of PD-L1 blockade in urothelial cancer. The assay was immunoSEQ multiplex PCR, and TCRdb's table has in-frame clones only and misses some. Among around 70,000 clones listed, approximately 80% were seen once. The sample consisted of PBMCs, taken around atezolizumab (anti-PD-L1) treatment. The source of these receptors is a man aged 65 to 85 with urothelial cancer.

The chain couples TRBV5-1 to TRBJ2-1, with 7 bases matching TRBD2. V shed 4 bases, J shed 5 bases, and the junction held 9 bases outside the gene matches. Germline assignment: CDR1 SGHRS and CDR2 YFSETQ. There are 15 residues in the CDR3. The chain's CDR3 is CASSRGSGPHNEQFF. CDR3 nucleotide sequence: TGCGCCAGCAGCCGGGGTAGCGGGCCGCACAATGAGCAGTTCTTC.

The chain links TRBV9 to TRBJ2-5, with a weak D call TRBD2 (6 bases). V was cut by 0 bases and J by 7 bases, with 10 bases left in between. Germline-derived CDR1 and CDR2 are SGDLS and YYNGEE. The CDR3 consists of 13 residues. CDR3 loop: CASSVESSGTQYF. CDR3 sequence (DNA): TGTGCCAGCAGCGTAGAGAGTAGCGGGACCCAGTACTTC.

CDR3 in amino acids: CASSSPGGRGETQYF. CDR3 nucleotide sequence: TGTGCCAGCAGCTCGCCGGGAGGCCGGGGGGAGACCCAGTACTTC. This chain uses TRBV11-2 with TRBJ2-5, with 7 bases identical to TRBD2. The CDR3 loop spans 15 amino acids. After removal of 4 bases from V and 5 bases from J, the junction contained 10 bases not matched to a gene. Per germline, CDR1 SGHAT and CDR2 FQNNGV.

The rearrangement links TRBV7-9 to TRBJ1-3, with 7 bases aligning to TRBD1. J gave up 6 bases and V 0 bases, and 5 bases lay outside the gene matches. The CDR3 length is 15 residues. Germline CDR1 and CDR2: SEHNR and FQNEAQ (reference sequence). DNA of the CDR3: TGTGCCAGCAGCTTAGCAGACAGGGTTGTAAACACCATATATTTT. Translation: CASSLADRVVNTIYF.

V usage is TRBV28 and J usage is TRBJ2-1; 12 nucleotides match TRBD2. Germline V gene data show CDR1 as MDHEN and CDR2 as SYDVKM. After removal of 6 bases from V and 9 bases from J, the junction contained 6 bases not matched to a gene. The CDR3 runs 14 residues. The DNA of the CDR3 is TGTGCCAGCAGCCGACTAGCGGGAGTACGTGAGCAGTTCTTC. Its translation: CASSRLAGVREQFF.

The V and J genes are TRBV7-6 and TRBJ2-2; TRBD2 agrees at 7 bases. Germline CDR1 reads SGHVS; CDR2 reads FNYEAQ. There are 17 residues in the CDR3. Trimming cost V 2 bases and J 0 bases; bases outside gene matches: 6. The CDR3 here is CASSLSPGGSNTGELFF. In nucleotides, the CDR3 is TGTGCCAGCAGCTTATCCCCGGGGGGTTCGAACACCGGGGAGCTGTTTTTT. Looking up the rest from reference TRBV7-6 and TRBJ2-2 gives the full variable domain: GAGVSQSPRYKVTKRGQDVALRCDPISGHVSLYWYRQALGQGPEFLTYFNYEAQQDKSGLPNDRFSAERPEGSISTLTIQRTEQRDSAMYRCASSLSPGGSNTGELFFGEGSRLTVL.

The chain recombines TRBV7-3 with TRBJ2-1; the match to TRBD2 covers 13 bases. The CDR3 has 15 residues. The germline CDR1 and CDR2 sequences are SGHTA and FQGTGA. V was pared by 4 bases and J by 8 bases, with 5 bases of the junction left unmatched. The CDR3 DNA reads TGTGCCAGCAGCTCACTAGCGGGAGGGCCCTATGAGCAGTTCTTC. It translates to CASSSLAGGPYEQFF.

This clone was seen a single time. The rearrangement joins TRBV6-1 to TRBJ2-2; D might be TRBD2 (6 bases). The CDR3 loop spans 14 amino acids. The germline V and J ends were trimmed by 8 bases and 2 bases, with 12 bases remaining between them. Germline lookup yields CDR1 MNHNS and CDR2 SASEGT. CDR3 protein: CASSRDSNTGELFF. Written as DNA, the CDR3 is TGTGCCAGCTCCCGGGACTCAAACACCGGGGAGCTGTTTTTT.

The chain combines TRBV5-5 with TRBJ1-2; TRBD1 aligns across 7 bases. CDR3 length: 14 residues. Per germline, CDR1 SGHKS and CDR2 YYEKEE (reference sequence). The J segment lost 4 bases and the V segment lost 6 bases, leaving 9 bases of the junction unmatched. The CDR3 DNA is TGTGCCAGCAACCAAATGACAGGGAGCTATGGCTACACCTTC. The encoded protein is CASNQMTGSYGYTF. Full variable domain (remainder filled in from reference TRBV5-5 and TRBJ1-2): DAGVTQSPTHLIKTRGQQVTLRCSPISGHKSVSWYQQVLGQGPQFIFQYYEKEERGRGNFPDRFSARQFPNYSSELNVNALLLGDSALYLCASNQMTGSYGYTFGSGTRLTVV.

The chain recombines TRBV6-6 with TRBJ2-3; D not certain. The V end was cut by 6 bases, the J end by 3 bases, with 4 bases between. This CDR3 region has 11 residues. Germline CDR1 is MNHNY and CDR2 is SVGAGI (reference sequence). CDR3 region: CASRTTDTQYF. The CDR3 region has the DNA TGTGCCAGCAGAACAACAGATACGCAGTATTTT.

This sequence joins TRBV6-5 and TRBJ1-3; D remains ambiguous. This CDR3 has 15 residues. From germline, CDR1 is MNHEY and CDR2 SVGAGI. Between the trimmed V and J ends, which lost 2 bases and 0 bases, there was a span of 8 bases. The CDR3 DNA is TGTGCCAGCAGTTACGGACTGATCTCTGGAAACACCATATATTTT. Translation: CASSYGLISGNTIYF.

This clone was observed a single time. The chain joins TRBV9 to TRBJ2-1; 8 bases are a match to TRBD1. The CDR3 totals 16 residues. The germline V gene encodes CDR1 SGDLS and CDR2 YYNGEE. Trimming removed 0 bases from V and 8 bases from J; junction bases left unmatched: 10. The CDR3 nucleotides are TGTGCCAGCAGCGTAGCCCCAGGGGGCCGTTCGGATGAGCAGTTCTTC. This sequence encodes CASSVAPGGRSDEQFF.

V gene TRBV11-2 combines with J gene TRBJ2-5, with 11 bases matching TRBD2. The J call may be mistaken, given a closer DNA end match to TRBJ2-7. In germline, CDR1 is SGHAT, CDR2 FQNNGV. The length of the CDR3 is 15 residues. The CDR3 DNA follows: TGTGCCAGCAGCTCCCGACTAGCGGGGTCCTACGAGCAGTACTTC. It translates to CASSSRLAGSYEQYF.

The chain combines TRBV28 with TRBJ1-1; D gene ambiguous. CDR3 length: 12 amino acids. Germline-derived CDR1 and CDR2 are MDHEN and SYDVKM. Trimming stripped 7 bases from V and 1 base from J, with 7 bases between. In DNA form, the CDR3 reads TGTGCCAGCAAAGAGGCGAACACTGAAGCTTTCTTT. It translates to CASKEANTEAFF.

V usage is TRBV19 and J usage is TRBJ2-7; 9 nucleotides match TRBD2. CDR1 is LNHDA and CDR2 is SQIVND in the germline V gene (reference sequence). The length of the CDR3 is 17 residues. Losses at the gene ends were 5 bases for V and 2 bases for J; bases not matched to a gene: 13. CDR3 residues: CASSDLAGRGTTYEQYF. CDR3 nucleotide sequence: TGTGCCAGTAGTGACCTAGCGGGGCGCGGAACCACCTACGAGCAGTACTTC.

The chain couples TRBV6-5 to TRBJ2-5; TRBD1 matches 8 bases. The germline CDR1 and CDR2 sequences are MNHEY and SVGAGI. V was clipped by 6 bases and J by 4 bases; unmatched bases: 4. CDR3 length: 13 residues. CDR3 coding DNA: TGTGCCAGCAGACGACAGGGGACAGAGACCCAGTACTTC. Translated, it gives CASRRQGTETQYF.

The chain couples TRBV28 to TRBJ2-7, with 8 bases identical to TRBD1. CDR1 and CDR2 (germline): MDHEN, SYDVKM. Germline trimming cut 5 bases from V and 4 bases from J; bases unmatched to any gene: 4. The CDR3 extends over 13 amino acids. For the CDR3, the DNA is TGTGCCAGCAGTCGGACAGGGAGTTACGAGCAGTACTTC. It yields the protein CASSRTGSYEQYF.